This entry features one T cell receptor (beta chain) sequence. Germline V CDR1 and CDR2: MNHEY, SVGAGI. This CDR3 comprises 13 residues. Trimming stripped 7 bases from V and 5 bases from J, with 13 bases between. The entry originates in a study of blood T cell repertoires in COVID-19. Study information: The United States, Italy and Spain were the sources of the acute and convalescent COVID-19 samples. Sample material is recorded as cDNA or gDNA derived from T cells, B-cell-depleted T cells, or PBMCs.

In the source study's methods: Estimation of nucleated cell counts was performed using reference gene primer amplification. Measured with immunoSEQ multiplex PCR; TCRdb has only the in-frame clones, and not every one. From that table come the V and J calls and clone size; the DNA was used to work out D and trimming. The data hold some 72,000 clones, with around nine tenths observed a single time. The genes are TRBV6-5 and TRBJ2-3, with D perhaps matching TRBD1 (6 bases). The receptor's source is a man in his fifties with active or convalescent COVID-19. Sequencing input: peripheral blood. The CDR3 protein is CASTARQVDTQYF. The CDR3 nucleotides read TGTGCCAGCACCGCGAGACAGGTAGATACGCAGTATTTT.